The next 27 T cell receptor beta chains were all read from a single sample in a study of blood T cell repertoires in COVID-19 (dated by TCRdb to the early 2020s). Library preparation used the immunoSEQ multiplex PCR assay. Entries here come from immuneACCESS through TCRdb and include only in-frame sequences with V and J called. Some clones fail to appear in such tables; in the studies checked, an unresolved V gene covers under half of the shortfall, and the cause of the remainder is unknown. The sample records 200,000 to 250,000 clones, roughly 84% of which are singletons. The top ten hold roughly 20% of the sample. Sequencing input: peripheral blood. These receptors were collected from a woman older than 75 with active or convalescent COVID-19.

The chain has TRBV4-3 and TRBJ1-2, with D possibly matching TRBD1 (5 bases). Germline CDR1 LGHNA, CDR2 YSLEER. This CDR3 spans 15 amino acids. V was shortened by 1 base and J by 5 bases, with 14 bases between the two germline ends. The DNA for the CDR3 is TGCGCCAGCAGCCAAGGCCGGCGGGGCAGGTATGGCTACACCTTC. It specifies CASSQGRRGRYGYTF.

The rearrangement links TRBV24-1 to TRBJ1-1; 8 bases align to TRBD1. CDR1 KGHDR and CDR2 SFDVKD come from the germline V gene. The CDR3 runs 15 residues. V trimming: 4 bases; J trimming: 4 bases; junction bases outside the gene matches: 7. In DNA form, the CDR3 reads TGTGCCACCAGTGACGGACAGGGCGGTCTCACTGAAGCTTTCTTT. Translating gives CATSDGQGGLTEAFF.

J is TRBJ2-7 and V is TRBV5-5, with D possibly TRBD2 on 6 matching bases. CDR3 length: 16 residues. Per germline, CDR1 SGHKS and CDR2 YYEKEE (reference sequence). V lost 0 bases and J lost 5, with 18 bases in between. In DNA form, the CDR3 reads TGTGCCAGCAGCTTGGGGAGGGTTAATCCACTTGACGAGCAGTACTTC. Amino acid sequence: CASSLGRVNPLDEQYF.

This chain links TRBV9 with TRBJ1-2, with unresolved D. CDR1 SGDLS and CDR2 YYNGEE come from the germline V gene. V lost 0 bases and J lost 7, with 10 bases in between. CDR3 length equals 13 residues. This CDR3 is CASSVESSGGYTF. The CDR3 nucleotides are TGTGCCAGCAGCGTAGAATCCAGTGGTGGCTACACCTTC. The full variable domain, with the rest looked up from reference TRBV9 and TRBJ1-2, is DSGVTQTPKHLITATGQRVTLRCSPRSGDLSVYWYQQSLDQGLQFLIQYYNGEERAKGNILERFSAQQFPDLHSELNLSSLELGDSALYFCASSVESSGGYTFGSGTRLTVV.

V is TRBV27 and J is TRBJ1-1; maybe TRBD1 (5 bases). Germline CDR1 MNHEY, CDR2 SMNVEV (reference sequence). The CDR3 totals 15 residues. Trimming took 4 bases from V and 6 from J, leaving 18 bases between them. The DNA of the CDR3 is TGTGCCAGCAGTTCCGCCCTTAGGGGTTTCCCTGAAGCTTTCTTT. Translating it yields CASSSALRGFPEAFF.

V and J are TRBV15 and TRBJ2-1; no clear D. Trimming pared 5 bases from V and 7 bases from J, leaving 12 bases between. This CDR3 is 13 amino acids long. Germline CDR1 LNHNV, CDR2 YYDKDF (reference sequence). CDR3 amino acids: CATSATAGNEQFF. The CDR3 nucleotides read TGTGCCACCAGCGCAACTGCAGGAAATGAGCAGTTCTTC.

The chain has TRBV11-3 and TRBJ2-7; D is unclear. V lost 5 bases and J 0 bases, leaving 14 bases between the germline ends. Germline-derived CDR1 and CDR2 are SGHNT and YENEEA. This CDR3 spans 15 amino acids. CDR3 amino acids: CASSPGSRSSYEQYF. CDR3 coding DNA: TGTGCCAGCAGCCCCGGTAGCCGGAGCTCCTACGAGCAGTACTTC.

V gene TRBV5-6 combines with J gene TRBJ2-1; the D gene is possibly TRBD1 (6 bases). The germline V gene encodes CDR1 SGHDT and CDR2 YYEEEE. The CDR3 contains 12 residues. V dropped 5 bases and J dropped 12 bases, with 15 bases sitting between them. Here the CDR3 DNA reads TGTGCCAGCAGATCAACAGGGATGGGGCAGTTCTTC. Protein: CASRSTGMGQFF.

The sample holds one count of this clone. This rearrangement joins TRBV19 to TRBJ2-7; 14 nucleotides align to TRBD2. Germline-derived CDR1 and CDR2 are LNHDA and SQIVND (reference sequence). The J segment lost 2 bases and the V segment lost 7 bases, leaving 4 bases of the junction unmatched. CDR3 length: 15 residues. CDR3 coding DNA: TGTGCCAGTAAGGGACTAGCGGGAGTGCCCTACGAGCAGTACTTC. As protein: CASKGLAGVPYEQYF.

The chain couples TRBV30 to TRBJ2-7, with a possible D match to TRBD1 (6 bases). There are 13 residues in the CDR3. The V end lost 4 bases, the J end lost 3 bases, and 13 bases lay between the germline ends. Germline V gene data show CDR1 as GTSNPN and CDR2 as SVGIG (reference sequence). DNA of the CDR3: TGTGCCTGGACCGGGGACACCTACTACGAGCAGTACTTC. It codes for CAWTGDTYYEQYF. Together with reference TRBV30 and TRBJ2-7, the CDR3 gives the full variable domain: SQTIHQWPATLVQPVGSPLSLECTVEGTSNPNLYWYRQAAGRGLQLLFYSVGIGQISSEVPQNLSASRPQDRQFILSSKKLLLSDSGFYLCAWTGDTYYEQYFGPGTRLTVT.

The chain recombines TRBV18 with TRBJ1-6; maybe TRBD1 (5 bases). Germline-derived CDR1 and CDR2 are KGHSH and LQKENI. The CDR3 contains 15 residues. V lost 5 bases and J lost 7, with 15 bases in between. CDR3 coding DNA: TGTGCCAGCTCAAACACGGTGGGGGGGAATTCACCCCTCCACTTT. As protein: CASSNTVGGNSPLHF.

The CDR3 region is CASSKQGKETQYF. DNA for the CDR3: TGTGCCAGCAGCAAACAGGGGAAAGAGACCCAGTACTTC. The chain recombines TRBV21-1 with TRBJ2-5; TRBD1, the table's D call, lacks a check against the DNA. TRBV21-1 is classified as a pseudogene. The length of the CDR3 is 13 residues.

The chain couples TRBV5-5 to TRBJ1-3; D is ambiguous. Germline CDR1 is SGHKS and CDR2 is YYEKEE (reference sequence). The CDR3 runs 16 residues. Trimming stripped 0 bases from V and 4 bases from J, with 14 bases between. The CDR3 DNA reads TGTGCCAGCAGCTTGGCCGCAGGTTCTCTCGGAAACACCATATATTTT. Protein product: CASSLAAGSLGNTIYF. Full variable domain (outside the CDR3, taken from reference TRBV5-5 and TRBJ1-3): DAGVTQSPTHLIKTRGQQVTLRCSPISGHKSVSWYQQVLGQGPQFIFQYYEKEERGRGNFPDRFSARQFPNYSSELNVNALLLGDSALYLCASSLAAGSLGNTIYFGEGSWLTVV.

The chain is built from TRBV27 and TRBJ2-2; TRBD2 agrees at 13 bases. CDR1 and CDR2 from the germline V gene are MNHEY and SMNVEV (reference sequence). J gave up 7 bases and V 5 bases, and 4 bases lay outside the gene matches. The CDR3 runs 15 residues. The CDR3 region is CASSPGLAGDGELFF. In DNA form, the CDR3 reads TGTGCCAGCAGTCCAGGACTAGCGGGAGACGGGGAGCTGTTTTTT.

The V and J genes are TRBV7-2 and TRBJ1-1, with a weak D call TRBD1 (5 bases). Trimming cost V 3 bases and J 0 bases, with 8 bases left between them. The CDR3 has 14 amino acids. Germline CDR1 is SGHTA and CDR2 is FQGNSA. The CDR3 DNA follows: TGTGCCAGCAGCTTGGGCAGGGTGAACACTGAAGCTTTCTTT. Translating gives CASSLGRVNTEAFF.

V is TRBV3-1 (or the pseudogene TRBV3-2) and J is TRBJ2-5; D not resolved. Trimming stripped 3 bases from V and 9 bases from J, with 17 bases between. This CDR3 is 14 amino acids long. Germline V gives CDR1 LGHDT, CDR2 YNNKEL (reference sequence). CDR3 sequence (DNA): TGTGCCAGCAGCCATGGCCGGTTGAAGAGGTCCCAGTACTTC. Translating it yields CASSHGRLKRSQYF.

This clone was seen only a few times. The same CDR3 is also encoded by other DNA sequences in this sample. The V gene is TRBV7-2, the J gene TRBJ2-1; 7 nucleotides line up with TRBD1. Germline V gene sequence: CDR1 SGHTA, CDR2 FQGNSA. CDR3 length: 15 residues. Trimming at V came to 1 base and at J to 1 base, leaving 1 base not matched to a gene. The CDR3 DNA reads as TGTGCCAGCAGCTTAGACAGGGGTTCCTACAATGAGCAGTTCTTC. It specifies CASSLDRGSYNEQFF. The full variable domain, with the rest looked up from reference TRBV7-2 and TRBJ2-1, is GAGVSQSPSNKVTEKGKDVELRCDPISGHTALYWYRQSLGQGLEFLIYFQGNSAPDKSGLPSDRFSAERTGGSVSTLTIQRTQQEDSAVYLCASSLDRGSYNEQFFGPGTRLTVL.

This clone came up a few times. CDR3: CASSLAQVGYGYTF. CDR3 DNA sequence: TGTGCCAGCAGCTTAGCGCAGGTGGGCTATGGCTACACCTTC. This rearrangement joins TRBV7-8 to TRBJ1-2, with D unclear. Trimming pared 0 bases from V and 4 bases from J, leaving 9 bases between. The V gene's germline CDR1 is SGHVS and CDR2 FQNEAQ. The CDR3 totals 14 residues.

The V and J genes are TRBV2 and TRBJ1-2, with D tentatively TRBD1 (6 bases). Trimming removed 3 bases from V and 8 bases from J, with 13 bases in between. Germline CDR1 is SNHLY and CDR2 is FYNNEI. The CDR3 has 13 amino acids. The CDR3 here is CASSDGGARGYTF. As DNA, the CDR3 is TGTGCCAGCAGTGACGGGGGGGCGCGCGGCTACACCTTC.

CDR3 in DNA: TGTGCCAGCAGCTTCGGTGAAAAACTGTTTTTT. This sequence encodes CASSFGEKLFF. The chain links TRBV5-6 to TRBJ1-4, with no clear D. The CDR3 spans 11 residues. The V and J ends lost 2 bases and 7 bases respectively, with 3 bases between them. The germline CDR1 and CDR2 sequences are SGHDT and YYEEEE.

A single count supports this clone. The chain joins TRBV29-1 to TRBJ2-7, with 9 bases matching TRBD1. V shed 7 bases and J 3 bases; nucleotides not matched to a gene: 1. The CDR3 contains 11 residues. Per germline, CDR1 SQVTM and CDR2 ANQGSEA. The CDR3 loop reads CSGGQGYEQYF. As DNA, the CDR3 is TGCAGCGGGGGACAGGGCTACGAGCAGTACTTC.

This clone was picked up a small number of times. The chain is built from TRBV6-2 or TRBV6-3 and TRBJ2-1; TRBD2 matches 9 bases. Germline V gene data show CDR1 as MNHEY and CDR2 as SVGEGT. The CDR3 length is 16 residues. J gave up 2 bases and V 5 bases, and 7 bases lay outside the gene matches. This CDR3 is CASSPGGRVTYNEQFF. CDR3 nucleotide sequence: TGTGCCAGCAGTCCCGGCGGGAGGGTAACCTACAATGAGCAGTTCTTC.

The chain links TRBV6-6 to TRBJ2-7; maybe TRBD1 (6 bases). The CDR3 contains 15 residues. Germline lookup yields CDR1 MNHNY and CDR2 SVGAGI (reference sequence). Trimming shortened V by 6 bases and J by 2 bases, and 17 bases separated the two germline ends. CDR3 DNA sequence: TGTGCCAGCAGCCCAGGGGCCTTTTCTGCCTACGAGCAGTACTTC. Encoded protein: CASSPGAFSAYEQYF.

The CDR3 DNA reads TGTGCCAGCATTTCCGGGGAGTATGGCTACACCTTC. Amino acid sequence: CASISGEYGYTF. The rearrangement links TRBV6-6 to TRBJ1-2, with D unresolved. CDR3 length: 12 amino acids. CDR1 and CDR2 (germline): MNHNY, SVGAGI (reference sequence). V shed 7 bases and J shed 5 bases, with 11 bases lying between them.

The V gene is TRBV5-4, the J gene TRBJ2-3, with 12 bases aligning to TRBD2. The CDR3 runs to 14 residues. After removal of 2 bases from V and 6 bases from J, the junction contained 1 base not matched to a gene. Germline CDR1 and CDR2: SGHNT and YYREEE (reference sequence). CDR3 region: CASSFLAGGDTQYF. CDR3 DNA: TGTGCCAGCAGCTTCCTAGCGGGAGGGGATACGCAGTATTTT.

The rearrangement uses TRBV12-3 or TRBV12-4 and TRBJ1-1; 7 nucleotides match TRBD1. This CDR3 is built from 13 residues. The junction had 2 bases not matched to a gene; V was cut back by 3 bases and J by 4 bases. CDR3 sequence reads: CASSFRGITEAFF. The CDR3 DNA is TGTGCCAGCAGTTTCAGGGGGATCACTGAAGCTTTCTTT.

This clone was seen just once. V gene TRBV27 combines with J gene TRBJ2-5; TRBD2 aligns across 13 bases. In germline, CDR1 is MNHEY, CDR2 SMNVEV (reference sequence). V shed 5 bases, J shed 4 bases, and the junction held 10 bases outside the gene matches. The CDR3 totals 17 residues. CDR3 sequence: CASSPRTSGGWLETQYF. CDR3 in DNA: TGTGCCAGCAGTCCGCGGACTAGCGGGGGTTGGTTAGAGACCCAGTACTTC.